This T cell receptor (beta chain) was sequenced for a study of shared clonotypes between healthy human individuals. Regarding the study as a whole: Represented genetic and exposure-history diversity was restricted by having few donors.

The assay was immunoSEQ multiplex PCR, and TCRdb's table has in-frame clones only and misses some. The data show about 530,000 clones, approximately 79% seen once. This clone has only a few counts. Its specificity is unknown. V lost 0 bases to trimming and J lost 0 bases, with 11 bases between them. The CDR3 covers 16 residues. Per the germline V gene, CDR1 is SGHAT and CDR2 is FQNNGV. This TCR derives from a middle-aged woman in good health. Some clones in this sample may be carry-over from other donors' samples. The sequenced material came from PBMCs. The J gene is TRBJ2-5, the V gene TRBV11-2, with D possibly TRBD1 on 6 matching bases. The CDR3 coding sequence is TGTGCCAGCAGCTTAGATGTATACAGGGACCAAGAGACCCAGTACTTC. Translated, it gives CASSLDVYRDQETQYF. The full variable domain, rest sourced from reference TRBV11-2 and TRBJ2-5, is EAGVAQSPRYKIIEKRQSVAFWCNPISGHATLYWYQQILGQGPKLLIQFQNNGVVDDSQLPKDRFSAERLKGVDSTLKIQPAKLEDSAVYLCASSLDVYRDQETQYFGPGTRLLVL.